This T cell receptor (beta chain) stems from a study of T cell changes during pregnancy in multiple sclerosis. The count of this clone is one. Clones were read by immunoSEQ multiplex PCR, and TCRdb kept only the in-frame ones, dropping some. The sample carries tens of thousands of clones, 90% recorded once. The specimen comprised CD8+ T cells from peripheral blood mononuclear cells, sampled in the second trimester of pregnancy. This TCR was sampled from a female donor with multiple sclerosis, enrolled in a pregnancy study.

CDR3 sequence: CASSLAGGGGEQFF. The CDR3 region has the DNA TGTGCCAGTAGCCTGGCGGGAGGGGGGGGTGAGCAGTTCTTC. The rearrangement uses TRBV19 and TRBJ2-1, with 9 bases matching TRBD2. CDR1 and CDR2 from the germline V gene are LNHDA and SQIVND (reference sequence). The J segment lost 9 bases and the V segment lost 6 bases, leaving 9 bases of the junction unmatched. This CDR3 is built from 14 residues.